This entry lists 32 T cell receptor beta chains sequenced from one sample in a study of T cell responses to AZD1222 COVID-19 vaccine. The method was immunoSEQ multiplex PCR; TCRdb's version includes in-frame clones alone and lacks a portion of them. The sample records under 130,000 clones, 80% to 90% being singletons. The sequenced sample was peripheral blood, obtained 28 days after the second AZD1222 dose. The receptor source for this set is an adult who received the AZD1222 COVID-19 vaccine.

J is TRBJ1-1 and V is TRBV11-3; 7 bases fit TRBD1. Unmatched junction bases numbered 12, after V lost 1 base and J lost 4 bases. There are 17 residues in the CDR3. Germline-derived CDR1 and CDR2 are SGHNT and YENEEA. The CDR3 bases are TGTGCCAGCAGCTTAGTTCGCACAGGGGTCTGGATCACTGAAGCTTTCTTT. It is translated as CASSLVRTGVWITEAFF.

This chain joins TRBV14 and TRBJ1-4; D unresolved. Germline loops: CDR1 SGHDN, CDR2 FVKESK. Trimming cost V 4 bases and J 6 bases, with 15 bases left between them. The CDR3 contains 15 residues. CDR3 loop: CASSPQVLPHEKLFF. CDR3 nucleotides: TGTGCCAGCAGCCCCCAGGTCTTACCCCATGAAAAACTGTTTTTT. Full variable domain (outside the CDR3, taken from reference TRBV14 and TRBJ1-4): EAGVTQFPSHSVIEKGQTVTLRCDPISGHDNLYWYRRVMGKEIKFLLHFVKESKQDESGMPNNRFLAERTGGTYSTLKVQPAELEDSGVYFCASSPQVLPHEKLFFGSGTQLSVL.

The V gene is TRBV25-1, the J gene TRBJ2-1; 11 nucleotides line up with TRBD2. Germline V gene data show CDR1 as MGHDK and CDR2 as SYGVNS. CDR3 length equals 16 residues. V lost 3 bases to trimming and J lost 9 bases; unmatched junction nucleotides: 10. CDR3 region: CASSDPRLAGLGEQFF. The CDR3 DNA reads as TGTGCCAGCAGTGACCCGCGACTAGCGGGATTAGGTGAGCAGTTCTTC.

The V and J genes are TRBV7-9 and TRBJ2-1, with D possibly being TRBD2 (5 bases). V was pared by 0 bases and J by 3 bases, with 9 bases between. This CDR3 comprises 15 residues. Germline lookup yields CDR1 SEHNR and CDR2 FQNEAQ (reference sequence). CDR3 loop: CASSLAGEGYNEQFF. The CDR3 bases are TGTGCCAGCAGCTTAGCCGGTGAGGGCTACAATGAGCAGTTCTTC.

In this sample, this clone turned up once. V usage is TRBV19 and J usage is TRBJ2-1; D is perhaps TRBD2 (6 bases). The CDR3 covers 14 residues. Germline CDR1 is LNHDA and CDR2 is SQIVND (reference sequence). V dropped 2 bases and J dropped 5 bases, with 10 bases sitting between them. CDR3: CASSIMGLHNEQFF. The CDR3 DNA reads TGTGCCAGTAGTATAATGGGACTTCACAATGAGCAGTTCTTC.

V gene TRBV5-1 combines with J gene TRBJ2-3; D remains unclear. Germline lookup yields CDR1 SGHRS and CDR2 YFSETQ. This CDR3 is 13 amino acids long. V shed 0 bases and J shed 2 bases, with 4 bases lying between them. The CDR3, as DNA: TGCGCCAGCAGCTTGGGATTCACAGATACGCAGTATTTT. This gives the protein CASSLGFTDTQYF.

This chain joins TRBV28 and TRBJ1-3; D is uncertain. Trimming pared 1 base from V and 3 bases from J, leaving 13 bases between. The CDR3 length is 16 residues. Germline CDR1 is MDHEN and CDR2 is SYDVKM. The CDR3 sequence is CASSLLSSAGGNTIYF. The CDR3 bases are TGTGCCAGCAGTTTATTATCCTCGGCTGGTGGAAACACCATATATTTT. The variable domain in full, with the rest retrieved from reference TRBV28 and TRBJ1-3, is DVKVTQSSRYLVKRTGEKVFLECVQDMDHENMFWYRQDPGLGLRLIYFSYDVKMKEKGDIPEGYSVSREKKERFSLILESASTNQTSMYLCASSLLSSAGGNTIYFGEGSWLTVV.

J is TRBJ2-3 and V is TRBV7-2; 7 positions agree with TRBD1. CDR1 and CDR2 from the germline V gene are SGHTA and FQGNSA. The length of the CDR3 is 14 residues. V was pared by 5 bases and J by 2 bases, with 4 bases of the junction left unmatched. The CDR3 loop is CASSPGQATDTQYF. CDR3 bases: TGTGCCAGCAGCCCCGGACAGGCCACAGATACGCAGTATTTT.

The J gene is TRBJ2-7, the V gene TRBV7-2; D is unclear. The CDR3 consists of 14 residues. Germline CDR1 reads SGHTA; CDR2 reads FQGNSA. V lost 1 base and J lost 3, with 10 bases in between. The CDR3 DNA follows: TGTGCCAGCAGCTTAGTGGTCAGTGACTACGAGCAGTACTTC. Translated: CASSLVVSDYEQYF.

The chain has TRBV10-3 and TRBJ2-7; maybe TRBD1 (5 bases). In germline, CDR1 is ENHRY, CDR2 SYGVKD. The CDR3 length is 15 residues. V shed 4 bases and J shed 0 bases, with 13 bases lying between them. The CDR3 protein is CAISGRQGISYEQYF. CDR3 nucleotides: TGTGCCATCAGTGGAAGGCAGGGAATCTCCTACGAGCAGTACTTC.

This clone was counted between two and nine times. The chain uses TRBV7-2 and TRBJ1-4; D not certain. CDR1 is SGHTA, CDR2 FQGNSA, per germline. Trimming shortened V by 4 bases and J by 7 bases, and 16 bases separated the two germline ends. The CDR3 is 15 amino acids. In DNA, the CDR3 is TGTGCCAGCAGCTCCCCGGCCGTTCCCCTTGAAAAACTGTTTTTT. As protein: CASSSPAVPLEKLFF.

Note on this clone: The sample contains more than one DNA sequence encoding this CDR3. The genes are TRBV28 and TRBJ1-2; TRBD1 matches at 8 bases. The junction had 13 bases not matched to a gene; V was cut back by 3 bases and J by 4 bases. The CDR3 runs 17 residues. CDR1 is MDHEN and CDR2 is SYDVKM in the germline V gene. The chain's CDR3 is CASSFSSPGGEGYGYTF. Written as DNA, the CDR3 is TGTGCCAGCAGTTTCTCGAGCCCAGGGGGCGAGGGCTATGGCTACACCTTC.

The table lists this clone with a count of one. This sequence joins TRBV10-3 and TRBJ1-1; tentative D call: TRBD1 (5 bases). Deletions cut 3 bases from V and 1 base from J, with 12 bases between. The CDR3 covers 15 residues. CDR1 is ENHRY and CDR2 is SYGVKD in the germline V gene. CDR3 sequence: CAISDKGQQNTEAFF. CDR3 bases: TGTGCCATCAGTGATAAGGGGCAGCAGAACACTGAAGCTTTCTTT.

This sequence joins TRBV12-3 or TRBV12-4 and TRBJ1-2, with 8 bases fitting TRBD1. This CDR3 spans 13 amino acids. V lost 5 bases to trimming and J lost 8 bases; unmatched junction nucleotides: 7. The CDR3 spells CASSRGQGKGYTF. CDR3 nucleotides: TGTGCCAGCAGTCGCGGACAGGGTAAGGGCTACACCTTC.

The V gene is TRBV5-1, the J gene TRBJ2-2; D unclear. Germline V gene lookup returns CDR1 SGHRS and CDR2 YFSETQ. Trimming shortened V by 8 bases and J by 0 bases, and 14 bases separated the two germline ends. This CDR3 contains 15 residues. DNA for the CDR3: TGCGCCAGTACTCCAGGAAATTCGAACACCGGGGAGCTGTTTTTT. Translating it yields CASTPGNSNTGELFF.

This clone was seen once. This sequence joins TRBV7-9 and TRBJ1-4; a weak D match, TRBD1 (6 bases). Trimming took off 5 bases at V and 14 bases at J, with 18 bases between the two ends. CDR3 length: 13 residues. Germline V gene lookup returns CDR1 SEHNR and CDR2 FQNEAQ (reference sequence). The CDR3 region has the DNA TGTGCCAGCAGCCCCGAGTGGGGGCAACGTCTGTTTTTT. Protein product: CASSPEWGQRLFF. Based on the CDR3 plus reference TRBV7-9 and TRBJ1-4, the full variable domain is DTGVSQNPRHKITKRGQNVTFRCDPISEHNRLYWYRQTLGQGPEFLTYFQNEAQLEKSRLLSDRFSAERPKGSFSTLEIQRTEQGDSAMYLCASSPEWGQRLFFGSGTQLSVL.

For this clone: The sample holds other DNA sequences that translate to the same CDR3. The chain recombines TRBV28 with TRBJ1-2; 11 positions agree with TRBD1. Trimming took 2 bases from V and 5 from J; bases not matched to a gene: 4. CDR1 is MDHEN and CDR2 is SYDVKM in the germline V gene. The CDR3 runs 15 residues. CDR3 bases: TGTGCCAGCAGTTTAGGACAGGGGGCTCGGTATGGCTACACCTTC. Its translation is CASSLGQGARYGYTF.

V is TRBV6-6 and J is TRBJ2-2; perhaps D is TRBD1 or TRBD2 (5 bases each). From germline, CDR1 is MNHNY and CDR2 SVGAGI (reference sequence). CDR3 length equals 14 residues. Trimming shortened V by 4 bases and J by 5 bases, and 11 bases separated the two germline ends. CDR3 loop: CASSFVGGTGELFF. The CDR3 nucleotides are TGTGCCAGCAGTTTTGTTGGGGGTACCGGGGAGCTGTTTTTT.

V is TRBV9 and J is TRBJ2-3; a weak D match, TRBD1 (6 bases). The V end was cut by 0 bases, the J end by 2 bases, with 13 bases between. CDR1 and CDR2 from the germline V gene are SGDLS and YYNGEE. There are 16 residues in the CDR3. CDR3 amino acids: CASSVGGGPYTDTQYF. CDR3 nucleotides: TGTGCCAGCAGCGTAGGTGGGGGCCCCTACACAGATACGCAGTATTTT.

This chain links TRBV21-1 with TRBJ1-2; the table's D call, TRBD1, was not checked against the DNA. TRBV21-1 is a pseudogene. The CDR3 has 11 amino acids. CDR3 in amino acids: CFLTFMFGYTF. In DNA, the CDR3 is TGTTTCTTAACATTCATGTTCGGCTACACCTTC.

V is TRBV19 and J is TRBJ2-1; 8 bases fit TRBD2. After removal of 5 bases from V and 0 bases from J, the junction contained 3 bases not matched to a gene. CDR3 size: 15 residues. The V gene's germline CDR1 is LNHDA and CDR2 SQIVND (reference sequence). The CDR3 reads CASSPSGSSYNEQFF. DNA for the CDR3: TGTGCCAGTAGTCCGAGCGGGAGCTCCTACAATGAGCAGTTCTTC.

The chain recombines TRBV19 with TRBJ2-7; weak D call: TRBD2 (6 bases). The germline V gene encodes CDR1 LNHDA and CDR2 SQIVND (reference sequence). The CDR3 consists of 16 residues. With 4 bases removed from V and 0 bases from J, the gap between germline ends came to 16 bases. CDR3 nucleotides: TGTGCCAGTAGTACCCCCCGGGACGGGAGCTCCTACGAGCAGTACTTC. As protein: CASSTPRDGSSYEQYF.

This clone was detected only once. The chain combines TRBV18 with TRBJ2-3, with TRBD2 identical over 7 bases. The germline V gene encodes CDR1 KGHSH and CDR2 LQKENI. The CDR3 sequence is 16 residues long. V lost 1 base, J lost 0 bases, and 4 bases stayed unmatched. CDR3 bases: TGTGCCAGCTCACCACTGCCTAGCGGAAGCACAGATACGCAGTATTTT. Translated, it gives CASSPLPSGSTDTQYF.

This clone has more than one count but fewer than ten. The chain recombines TRBV29-1 with TRBJ2-3; D is possibly TRBD1 or TRBD2 (6 bases each). Deletions cut 4 bases from V and 5 bases from J, with 16 bases between. Germline CDR1 SQVTM, CDR2 ANQGSEA. This CDR3 contains 14 residues. The CDR3 sequence is CSVAGGGRLDTQYF. CDR3 coding DNA: TGCAGCGTTGCCGGGGGCGGTCGTCTAGATACGCAGTATTTT.

This clone turned up a few times. V gene TRBV19 combines with J gene TRBJ1-1; the match to TRBD1 covers 10 bases. Germline-derived CDR1 and CDR2 are LNHDA and SQIVND (reference sequence). This CDR3 comprises 15 residues. Losses at the gene ends were 5 bases for V and 5 bases for J; bases not matched to a gene: 8. The CDR3, as DNA: TGTGCCAGTAGTCGACAGACAGGGGGCGAAACTGAAGCTTTCTTT. Residues: CASSRQTGGETEAFF.

The chain recombines TRBV2 with TRBJ1-4; D call uncertain. There are 12 residues in the CDR3. The V end lost 7 bases, the J end lost 7 bases, and 10 bases lay between the germline ends. Looked up from germline, CDR1 is SNHLY and CDR2 is FYNNEI. CDR3 sequence: CASTGIREKLFF. As DNA, the CDR3 is TGTGCCAGCACAGGTATTCGTGAAAAACTGTTTTTT.

This chain joins TRBV30 and TRBJ2-2; D unclear. V was cut by 3 bases and J by 4 bases, with 9 bases left in between. Germline V CDR1 and CDR2: GTSNPN, SVGIG (reference sequence). The CDR3 is made up of 13 amino acids. The CDR3 bases are TGTGCCTGGAGGCCCCAAGCCACCGGGGAGCTGTTTTTT. This gives the protein CAWRPQATGELFF. The whole variable domain, filled in from reference TRBV30 and TRBJ2-2, reads SQTIHQWPATLVQPVGSPLSLECTVEGTSNPNLYWYRQAAGRGLQLLFYSVGIGQISSEVPQNLSASRPQDRQFILSSKKLLLSDSGFYLCAWRPQATGELFFGEGSRLTVL.

This clone was recorded once. The chain employs TRBV19 and TRBJ2-7; 10 nucleotides agree with TRBD1. The CDR3 runs 17 residues. Germline V gene data show CDR1 as LNHDA and CDR2 as SQIVND (reference sequence). V was pared by 5 bases and J by 5 bases, with 15 bases of the junction left unmatched. The DNA for the CDR3 is TGTGCCAGTAGTCTCCTGGGGTTCGGGACAGGGGTCAACGAGCAGTACTTC. This codes for CASSLLGFGTGVNEQYF.

The chain recombines TRBV4-3 with TRBJ2-7; D gene uncertain. Germline V gene sequence: CDR1 LGHNA, CDR2 YSLEER. V was trimmed by 0 bases and J by 7 bases, leaving 10 bases between them. CDR3 length equals 13 residues. CDR3 sequence: CASSQESWGEQYF. CDR3 in DNA: TGCGCCAGCAGCCAAGAGAGCTGGGGAGAGCAGTACTTC.

The CDR3 spells CANLKQGWTRDTQYF. The CDR3 DNA follows: TGTGCCAACCTCAAACAGGGGTGGACTCGGGATACGCAGTATTTT. J is TRBJ2-3 and V is TRBV21-1; the D segment call TRBD1 is taken from the table without a DNA check. TRBV21-1 represents a pseudogene. The CDR3 has 15 amino acids.

This chain uses TRBV30 with TRBJ1-1, with D possibly TRBD1 on 6 matching bases. This CDR3 has 12 amino acids. Germline loops: CDR1 GTSNPN, CDR2 SVGIG (reference sequence). V gave up 0 bases and J gave up 7 bases, with 9 bases separating them. The CDR3 here is CAWSVGGGEAFF. The CDR3 DNA reads TGTGCCTGGAGTGTAGGGGGGGGTGAAGCTTTCTTT.

The rearrangement uses TRBV11-2 and TRBJ2-7; 10 bases are shared with TRBD2. After removal of 5 bases from V and 5 bases from J, the junction contained 12 bases not matched to a gene. CDR3 length: 16 residues. Germline V gene data show CDR1 as SGHAT and CDR2 as FQNNGV. The CDR3 loop reads CASSPGLAVGTNEQYF. CDR3 bases: TGTGCCAGCAGCCCAGGACTAGCGGTGGGGACTAACGAGCAGTACTTC.